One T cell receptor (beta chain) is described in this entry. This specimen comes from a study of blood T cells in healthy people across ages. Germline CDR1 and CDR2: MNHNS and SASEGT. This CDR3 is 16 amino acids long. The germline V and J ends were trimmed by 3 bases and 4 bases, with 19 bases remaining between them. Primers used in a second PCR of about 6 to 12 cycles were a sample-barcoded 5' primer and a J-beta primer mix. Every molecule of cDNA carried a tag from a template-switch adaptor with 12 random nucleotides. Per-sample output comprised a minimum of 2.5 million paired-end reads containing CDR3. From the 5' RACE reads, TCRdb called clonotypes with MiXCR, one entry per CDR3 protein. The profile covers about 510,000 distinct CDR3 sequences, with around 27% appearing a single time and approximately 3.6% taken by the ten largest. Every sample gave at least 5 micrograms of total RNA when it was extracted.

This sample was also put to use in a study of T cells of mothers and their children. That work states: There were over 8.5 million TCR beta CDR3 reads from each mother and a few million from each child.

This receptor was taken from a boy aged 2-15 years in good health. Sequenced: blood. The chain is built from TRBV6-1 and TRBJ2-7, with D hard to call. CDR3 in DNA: TGTGCCAGCAGTGAGTGGCTGGCGTCAGAAAAATACGAGCAGTACTTC. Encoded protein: CASSEWLASEKYEQYF.